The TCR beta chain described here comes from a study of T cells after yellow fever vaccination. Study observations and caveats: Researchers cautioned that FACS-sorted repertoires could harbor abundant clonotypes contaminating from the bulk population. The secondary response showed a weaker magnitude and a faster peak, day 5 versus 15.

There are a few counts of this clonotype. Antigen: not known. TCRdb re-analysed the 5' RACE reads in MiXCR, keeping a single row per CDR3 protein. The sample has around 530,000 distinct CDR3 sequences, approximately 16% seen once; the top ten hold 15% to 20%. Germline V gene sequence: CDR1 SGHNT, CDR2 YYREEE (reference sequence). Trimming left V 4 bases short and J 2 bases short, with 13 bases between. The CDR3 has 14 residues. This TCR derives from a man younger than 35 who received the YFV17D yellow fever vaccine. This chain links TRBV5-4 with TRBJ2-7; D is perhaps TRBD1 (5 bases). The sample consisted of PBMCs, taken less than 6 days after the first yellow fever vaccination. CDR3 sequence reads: CASSLYQGTYEQYF. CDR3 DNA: TGTGCCAGCAGCCTCTATCAGGGAACCTACGAGCAGTACTTC. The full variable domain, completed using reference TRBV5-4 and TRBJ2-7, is ETGVTQSPTHLIKTRGQQVTLRCSSQSGHNTVSWYQQALGQGPQFIFQYYREEENGRGNFPPRFSGLQFPNYSSELNVNALELDDSALYLCASSLYQGTYEQYFGPGTRLTVT.